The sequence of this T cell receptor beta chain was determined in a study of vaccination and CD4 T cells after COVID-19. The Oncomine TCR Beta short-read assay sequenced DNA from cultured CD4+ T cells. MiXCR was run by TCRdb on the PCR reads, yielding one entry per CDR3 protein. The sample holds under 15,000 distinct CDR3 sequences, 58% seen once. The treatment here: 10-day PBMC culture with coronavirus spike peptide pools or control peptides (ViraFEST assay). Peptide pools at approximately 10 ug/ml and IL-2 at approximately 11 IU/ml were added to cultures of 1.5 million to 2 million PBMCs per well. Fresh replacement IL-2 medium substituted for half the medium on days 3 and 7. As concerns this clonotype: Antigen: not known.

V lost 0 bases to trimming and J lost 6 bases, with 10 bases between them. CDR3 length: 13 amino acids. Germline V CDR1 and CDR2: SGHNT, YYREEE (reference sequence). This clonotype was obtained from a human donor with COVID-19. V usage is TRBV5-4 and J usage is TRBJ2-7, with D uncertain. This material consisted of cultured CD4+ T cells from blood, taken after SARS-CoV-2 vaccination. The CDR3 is CASSLDAGSEQYF. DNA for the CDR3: TGTGCCAGCAGCTTGGACGCTGGTAGCGAGCAGTACTTC.